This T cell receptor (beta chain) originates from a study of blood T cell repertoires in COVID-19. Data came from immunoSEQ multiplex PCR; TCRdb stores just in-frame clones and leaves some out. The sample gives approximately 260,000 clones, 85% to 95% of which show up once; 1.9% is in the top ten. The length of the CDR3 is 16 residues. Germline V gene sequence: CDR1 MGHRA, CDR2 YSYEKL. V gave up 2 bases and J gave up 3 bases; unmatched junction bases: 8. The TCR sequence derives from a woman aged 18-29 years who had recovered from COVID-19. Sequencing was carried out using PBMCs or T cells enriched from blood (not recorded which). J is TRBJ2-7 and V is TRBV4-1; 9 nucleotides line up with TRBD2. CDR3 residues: CASSQKILAGFYEQYF. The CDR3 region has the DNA TGCGCCAGCAGCCAAAAAATCCTAGCGGGATTCTACGAGCAGTACTTC.